This record looks at one T cell receptor beta chain sequence and its context. Its matching antigen is unknown. Germline CDR1 and CDR2: SGHDT and YYEEEE. Trimming took 4 bases from V and 4 from J, leaving 11 bases between them. This CDR3 comprises 13 residues. An even split of each subset's genomic DNA across several immunoSEQ plates was performed. Only in-frame clones appear in the TCRdb table, and some are missing; sequencing was by immunoSEQ multiplex PCR. This repertoire shows roughly 720,000 clones, roughly 88% found once; its top ten account for less than 40%. This sample stems from a study of shared clonotypes between healthy human individuals. Overall study findings and caveats: Generally, estimated richness proved larger in naive subsets than it did in memory subsets. Lower generation probabilities were found for non-shared clonotypes than for those shared by all four donors.

Specimen: memory CD8+ T cells from PBMCs. Indicated subset: CD45RO+ cells pooled with CCR7-negative TemRA cells. The sequence derives from a man aged 18 to 30 in good health. Some clones in this sample may be carry-over from other donors' samples. The chain is built from TRBV5-6 and TRBJ2-5, with D tentatively TRBD1 or TRBD2 (5 bases each). CDR3 nucleotide sequence: TGTGCCAGCAGCCGTACAGGAGGAGAGACCCAGTACTTC. It specifies CASSRTGGETQYF.